Each of the 3 T cell receptor beta chains below was sequenced from the same sample in a study of shared clonotypes between healthy human individuals. Data came from immunoSEQ multiplex PCR; TCRdb stores just in-frame clones and leaves some out. The profile shows nearly 1 million clones, over 60% of them singletons. The specimen sequenced was memory CD4+ T cells sorted from blood. Stated subset: CD45RA-negative fraction. The receptor set was obtained from a man aged 18 to 35 in good health.

The sample holds many counts of this clone. CDR3 in amino acids: CAWKRPDGNTIYF. The CDR3, as DNA: TGTGCCTGGAAGCGGCCCGACGGGAACACCATATATTTT. V is TRBV30 and J is TRBJ1-3; D ambiguous. This CDR3 spans 13 amino acids. Trimming stripped 4 bases from V and 7 bases from J, with 14 bases between. Germline CDR1 reads GTSNPN; CDR2 reads SVGIG (reference sequence). The full variable domain, in which reference TRBV30 and TRBJ1-3 provide the parts outside the CDR3, is SQTIHQWPATLVQPVGSPLSLECTVEGTSNPNLYWYRQAAGRGLQLLFYSVGIGQISSEVPQNLSASRPQDRQFILSSKKLLLSDSGFYLCAWKRPDGNTIYFGEGSWLTVV.

The count of this clone is one. The V call is TRBV2, the J call TRBJ2-1; 9 nucleotides match TRBD1. CDR3 size: 14 residues. CDR1 and CDR2 from the germline V gene are SNHLY and FYNNEI. With V trimmed by 5 bases and J by 3 bases, 2 bases remained unmatched. The DNA of the CDR3 is TGTGCCAGCAGTTCGGGACAGGGCTACAATGAGCAGTTCTTC. Its translation is CASSSGQGYNEQFF. The complete variable domain, with remaining parts taken from reference TRBV2 and TRBJ2-1, reads EPEVTQTPSHQVTQMGQEVILRCVPISNHLYFYWYRQILGQKVEFLVSFYNNEISEKSEIFDDQFSVERPDGSNFTLKIRSTKLEDSAMYFCASSSGQGYNEQFFGPGTRLTVL.

The rearrangement joins TRBV10-3 to TRBJ1-3, with D possibly matching TRBD1 (5 bases). This CDR3 comprises 14 residues. Germline CDR1 is ENHRY and CDR2 is SYGVKD. Deletions cut 5 bases from V and 4 bases from J, with 12 bases between. Here the CDR3 DNA reads TGTGCCATCAGTATCCAGGGAGGAGGAAACACCATATATTTT. As protein: CAISIQGGGNTIYF.